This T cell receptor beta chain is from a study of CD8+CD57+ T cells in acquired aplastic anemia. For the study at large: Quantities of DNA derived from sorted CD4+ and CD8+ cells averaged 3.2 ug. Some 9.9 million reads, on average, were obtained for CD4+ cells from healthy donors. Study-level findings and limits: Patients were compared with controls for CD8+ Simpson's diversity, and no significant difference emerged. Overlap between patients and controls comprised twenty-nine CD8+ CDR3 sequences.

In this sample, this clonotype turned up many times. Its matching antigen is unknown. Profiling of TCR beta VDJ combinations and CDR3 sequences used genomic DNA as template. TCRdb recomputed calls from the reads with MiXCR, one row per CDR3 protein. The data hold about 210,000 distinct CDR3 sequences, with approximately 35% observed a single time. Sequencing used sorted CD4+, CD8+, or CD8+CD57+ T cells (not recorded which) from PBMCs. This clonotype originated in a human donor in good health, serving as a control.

The CDR3 is CSVVRFSTDTQYF. CDR3 coding DNA: TGCAGCGTTGTTAGGTTTAGCACAGATACGCAGTATTTT. This chain joins TRBV29-1 and TRBJ2-3; D gene uncertain. Deletions cut 4 bases from V and 0 bases from J, with 8 bases between. The CDR3 sequence is 13 residues long. The V gene's germline CDR1 is SQVTM and CDR2 ANQGSEA.